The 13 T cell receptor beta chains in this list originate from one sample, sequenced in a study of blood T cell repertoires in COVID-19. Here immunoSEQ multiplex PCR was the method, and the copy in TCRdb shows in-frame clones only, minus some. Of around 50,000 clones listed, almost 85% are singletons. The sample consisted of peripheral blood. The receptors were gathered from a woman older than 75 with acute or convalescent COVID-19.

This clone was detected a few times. CDR3 sequence (DNA): TGTGCCAGCCACAGGGTCGCAAGCAATCAGCCCCAGCATTTT. Translation: CASHRVASNQPQHF. J is TRBJ1-5 and V is TRBV19, with D maybe TRBD1 (6 bases). Germline CDR1 LNHDA, CDR2 SQIVND (reference sequence). Trimming took 9 bases from V and 1 from J, leaving 13 bases between them. This CDR3 has 14 amino acids.

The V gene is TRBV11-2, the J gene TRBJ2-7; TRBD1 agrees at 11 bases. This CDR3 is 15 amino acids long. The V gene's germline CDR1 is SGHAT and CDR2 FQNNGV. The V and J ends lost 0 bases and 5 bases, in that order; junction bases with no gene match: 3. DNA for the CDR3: TGTGCCAGCAGCTTAGACGGGACAGGGGGACACGAGCAGTACTTC. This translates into CASSLDGTGGHEQYF.

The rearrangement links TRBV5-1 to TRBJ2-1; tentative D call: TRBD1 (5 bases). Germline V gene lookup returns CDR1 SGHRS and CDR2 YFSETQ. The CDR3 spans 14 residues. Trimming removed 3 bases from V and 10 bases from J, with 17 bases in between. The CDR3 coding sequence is TGCGCCAGCAGCTCCATAGATCAGGGTGGCGAGCAGTTCTTC. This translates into CASSSIDQGGEQFF.

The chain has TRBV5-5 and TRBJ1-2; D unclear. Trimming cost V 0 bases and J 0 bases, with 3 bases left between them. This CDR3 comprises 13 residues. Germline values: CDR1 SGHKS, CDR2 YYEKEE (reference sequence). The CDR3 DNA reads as TGTGCCAGCAGCTTGGCCACTAACTATGGCTACACCTTC. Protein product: CASSLATNYGYTF.

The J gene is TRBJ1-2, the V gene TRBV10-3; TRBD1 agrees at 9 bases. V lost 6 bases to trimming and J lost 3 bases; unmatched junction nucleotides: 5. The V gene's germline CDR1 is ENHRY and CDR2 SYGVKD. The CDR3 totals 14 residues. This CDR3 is CAISSGQGDYGYTF. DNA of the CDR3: TGTGCCATCAGCTCGGGACAGGGTGACTATGGCTACACCTTC.

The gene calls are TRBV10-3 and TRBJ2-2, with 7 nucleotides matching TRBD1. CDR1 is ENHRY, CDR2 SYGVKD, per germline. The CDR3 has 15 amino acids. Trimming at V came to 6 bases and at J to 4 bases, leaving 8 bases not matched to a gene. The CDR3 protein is CAISPGTVFTGELFF. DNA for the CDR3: TGTGCCATCAGCCCCGGGACAGTTTTCACCGGGGAGCTGTTTTTT.

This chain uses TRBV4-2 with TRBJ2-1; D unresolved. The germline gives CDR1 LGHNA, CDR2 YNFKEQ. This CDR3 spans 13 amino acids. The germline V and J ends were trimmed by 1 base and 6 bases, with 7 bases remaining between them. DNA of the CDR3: TGTGCCAGCAGCCAAGCGATCGGCAATGAGCAGTTCTTC. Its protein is CASSQAIGNEQFF.

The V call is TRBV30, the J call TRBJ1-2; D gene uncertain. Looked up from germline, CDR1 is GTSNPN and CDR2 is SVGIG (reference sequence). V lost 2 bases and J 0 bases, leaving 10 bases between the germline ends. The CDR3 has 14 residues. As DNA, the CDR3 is TGTGCCTGGAGTAAGCACAGCACTAACTATGGCTACACCTTC. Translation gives CAWSKHSTNYGYTF.

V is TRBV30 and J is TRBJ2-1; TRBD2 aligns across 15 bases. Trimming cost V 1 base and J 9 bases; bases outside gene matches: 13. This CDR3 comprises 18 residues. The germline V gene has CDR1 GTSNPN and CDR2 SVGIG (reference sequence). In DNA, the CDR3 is TGTGCCTGGAGTGGCAGGACTAGCGGGAGGGCCGCTCAGCCTGAGCAGTTCTTC. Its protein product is CAWSGRTSGRAAQPEQFF.

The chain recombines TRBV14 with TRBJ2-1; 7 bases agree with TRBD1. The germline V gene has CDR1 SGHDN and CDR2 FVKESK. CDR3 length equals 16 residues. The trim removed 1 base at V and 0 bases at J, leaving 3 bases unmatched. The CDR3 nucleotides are TGTGCCAGCAGCCAAGGGGGACAGTACTCCTACAATGAGCAGTTCTTC. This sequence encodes CASSQGGQYSYNEQFF.

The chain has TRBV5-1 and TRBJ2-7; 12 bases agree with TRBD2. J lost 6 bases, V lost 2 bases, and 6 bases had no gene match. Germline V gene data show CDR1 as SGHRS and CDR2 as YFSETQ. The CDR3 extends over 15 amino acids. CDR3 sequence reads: CASSFSGLAGSEQYF. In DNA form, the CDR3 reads TGCGCCAGCAGCTTCAGTGGACTAGCGGGATCCGAGCAGTACTTC.

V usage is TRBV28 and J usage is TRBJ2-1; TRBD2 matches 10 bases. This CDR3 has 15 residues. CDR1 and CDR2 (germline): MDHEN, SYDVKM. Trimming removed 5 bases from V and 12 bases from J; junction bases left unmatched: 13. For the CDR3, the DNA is TGTGCCAGCAGTCCCGCCGGGACTAGCGCAACAGGGCAGTTCTTC. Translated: CASSPAGTSATGQFF.

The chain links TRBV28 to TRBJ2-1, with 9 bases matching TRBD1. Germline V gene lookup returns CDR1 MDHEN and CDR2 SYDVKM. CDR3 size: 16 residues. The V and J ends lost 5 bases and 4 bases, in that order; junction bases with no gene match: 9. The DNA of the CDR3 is TGTGCCAGCAGTCCCCCACCGGGACAGGGTTACAATGAGCAGTTCTTC. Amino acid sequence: CASSPPPGQGYNEQFF.